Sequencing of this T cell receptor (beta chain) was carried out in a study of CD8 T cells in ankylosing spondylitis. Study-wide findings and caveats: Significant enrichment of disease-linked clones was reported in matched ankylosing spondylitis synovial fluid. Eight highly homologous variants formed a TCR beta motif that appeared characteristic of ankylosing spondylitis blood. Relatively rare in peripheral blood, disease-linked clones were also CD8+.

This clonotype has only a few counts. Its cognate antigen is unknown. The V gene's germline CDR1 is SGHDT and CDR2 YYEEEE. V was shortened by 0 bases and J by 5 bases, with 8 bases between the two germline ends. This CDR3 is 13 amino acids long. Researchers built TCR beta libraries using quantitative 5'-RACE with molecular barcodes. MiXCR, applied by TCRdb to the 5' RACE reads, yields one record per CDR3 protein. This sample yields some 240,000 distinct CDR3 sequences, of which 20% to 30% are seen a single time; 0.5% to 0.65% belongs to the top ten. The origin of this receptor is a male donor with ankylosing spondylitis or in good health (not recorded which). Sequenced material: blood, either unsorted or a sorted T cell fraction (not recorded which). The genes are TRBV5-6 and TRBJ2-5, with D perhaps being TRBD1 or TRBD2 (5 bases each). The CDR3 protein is CASSLGDRETQYF. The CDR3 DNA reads TGTGCCAGCAGCTTGGGGGACCGCGAGACCCAGTACTTC. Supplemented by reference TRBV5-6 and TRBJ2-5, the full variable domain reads DAGVTQSPTHLIKTRGQQVTLRCSPKSGHDTVSWYQQALGQGPQFIFQYYEEEERQRGNFPDRFSGHQFPNYSSELNVNALLLGDSALYLCASSLGDRETQYFGPGTRLLVL.